This TCR beta chain comes out of a study of T cell responses to AZD1222 COVID-19 vaccine (dated by TCRdb to about 2021). Background on the whole study: AZD1222 recipients whose second dose came at about 4 weeks and those whose second dose came at about 12 weeks were combined into one group, since spike-specific TCR depth and breadth did not differ between the two schedules. A total of under 250 trial participants underwent TCR sequencing, of whom about 200 had received two doses of AZD1222 and 26 had received two doses of the MenACWY control vaccine. Trial participants were enrolled by age into subgroups of 18-55, 56-69 and 70-plus years, and around 150, 28 and 57 TCR-sequenced participants, respectively, were included in these subgroups.

V and J are truncated by 6 bases and 11 bases respectively, leaving an intervening sequence of 14 bases. From the cysteine through the phenylalanine, the CDR3 covers 12 amino acids. Left in the record is the CDR3 DNA by itself, 36 bases read in frame from the first base. Per the germline V gene (reference sequence), LNHDA is the CDR1 and SQIVND is the CDR2. The sample's time point label is to be understood as: baseline before first vaccination. The vaccinee samples were drawn from two UK trials, COV001 and COV002, one of which was a single-blind randomized controlled phase 2/3 trial testing AZD1222 (ChAdOx1 nCoV-19) in healthy adults. For TCRbeta chain sequencing, PBMC samples were collected from trial participants at day 0 and at day 28 after the second dose. The CDR3 regions of human TCRbeta chains were analyzed by immunosequencing. In the authors' own workflow: Repertoire TCRs were checked for matches against a reference library of SARS-CoV-2-specific TCRs that had been generated using the MIRA antigen-specificity platform. Breadth was defined as the fraction of unique TCRs that were SARS-CoV-2-associated. Depth was defined as the fraction of total T cells that were SARS-CoV-2-associated. Using the MIRA data, each spike-specific TCR was assigned both to the spike region to which the TCR was reactive and to a CD4 or CD8 class. Log10-transformed breadth and depth values were compared by one-way ANOVA with Sidak's multiple comparisons tests. Here the immuneACCESS table is served through TCRdb, limited to in-frame sequences with V and J called. Missing clones are a known gap in these copies; in checked studies unresolved V genes cover under half, and the rest lacks a known reason. V and J calls and clone size are as listed in that table; D and trimming were resolved from the DNA. The sample data list approximately 100,000 clones, and 86% of these were observed just once. Of the sample, over 1.2% is held by the ten largest clones.

As concerns this clone: Its antigen is currently not known. No quality values exist for individual bases; no much larger clone is one base distant.

Broad study findings and their caveats: Most participants were white British and females outnumbered males, and the authors suggested that clonal diversity may have been underestimated. Nearly half of unique spike-specific TCRs reportedly recognized epitopes outside regions mutated in the B.1.351 and B.1.1.7 variants. Conclusions about previously exposed vaccinees are limited, since just a handful of AZD1222 recipients were seropositive for SARS-CoV-2 at baseline. In the small 56-69-year group, the increase in depth fell short of significance, most likely because of low power. After two AZD1222 doses, spike-specific TCR breadth and depth were significantly higher than at day 0 and than in MenACWY recipients. No day 14 peak-response samples were available, so repertoires were characterized only after the peak T cell response. Vaccine-associated CD4 TCRs spanned the whole spike protein, with dominant responses in regions 160-218 and 743-854.

The receptor was isolated from an adult in good health. This sample comprised peripheral blood, obtained on day 0 of AZD1222 vaccination. The receptor chain draws on TRBV19 and TRBJ2-4, with a tentative D gene TRBD1 over 6 matching bases. The sequenced DNA: TGTGCCAGTAGCGTAGGACAGTCTCTTCAGTACTTC. It encodes CASSVGQSLQYF.